The T cell receptor (beta chain) described here comes from a study of response to subunit inactivated influenza vaccine. Study-wide findings and caveats: Each seasonal influenza vaccination recruits few new T cells, the authors suggested.

The V gene's germline CDR1 is MNHNS and CDR2 SASEGT. The CDR3 runs 13 residues. The junction had 6 bases not matched to a gene; V was cut back by 6 bases and J by 6 bases. One entry per CDR3 protein, called by TCRdb with MiXCR from the RT-PCR reads. Found here are about 540,000 distinct CDR3 sequences, around a quarter of them singletons; the top ten hold 2.5% to 3.5%. Concerning this clonotype itself: Antigen: not known.

The sample was also linked to a second study, of T cells expressing NK-cell markers. Turning to that study: What made the TCR beta cDNA was 5'RACE template switching with UMIs. What restricted sorting to alpha-beta TCR T cells in several experiments was an anti-gamma-delta TCR antibody.

The clonotype originates from a man between 50 and 59 years old who received an inactivated influenza vaccine. Here the sequenced sample was CD4+ T cells sorted from PBMCs, taken approximately 12 days after vaccination. V gene TRBV6-1 combines with J gene TRBJ2-7; 9 nucleotides agree with TRBD1. The CDR3: CASRGQGLGEQYF. The CDR3 DNA sequence: TGTGCCAGCAGGGGACAGGGATTAGGCGAGCAGTACTTC.